Listed below are T cell receptor beta chains from one sample, sequenced in a study of monozygotic twins with inflammatory bowel disease. TCRdb re-called the 5' RACE reads; every CDR3 protein appears as one record, without DNA. The sample spans fewer than 350,000 distinct CDR3 sequences; the ten largest clones claim approximately 2%. The sample comprised blood. The receptors were gathered from a human donor with ulcerative colitis or Crohn's disease, or a healthy co-twin of an affected twin (not recorded which). The CDR3 runs from the conserved cysteine through the conserved F or W.

J gene | V gene | CDR3 protein
TRBJ1-3 | TRBV7-2 | CASSFQPNTIYF
TRBJ2-1 | TRBV5-4 | CASSSGWGAVLSSYNEQFF
TRBJ2-5 | TRBV12-3/TRBV12-4 | CASSSIYRGQETQYF
TRBJ2-1 | TRBV5-1 | CASSQNPGSSYNEQFF
TRBJ2-3 | TRBV9 | CASSVEPKRDAQYF
TRBJ1-2 | TRBV5-6 | CASSLGQILGYTF
TRBJ2-1 | TRBV10-3 | CAISDLTNYNEQFF
TRBJ2-2 | TRBV24-1 | CATSDLKSTGELFF
TRBJ2-7 | TRBV4-1 | CASSQRFHYEQYF
TRBJ2-1 | TRBV6-1 | CASTDRQGVTYNEQFF
TRBJ1-5 | TRBV28 | CASIRRGTSNQPQHF
TRBJ1-4 | TRBV7-2 | CASSTGTGVEKLFF
TRBJ2-2 | TRBV12-3/TRBV12-4 | CASSHNSVTGELFF